Listed below are T cell receptor beta chains from one sample, sequenced in a study of blood T cell repertoires in COVID-19. Produced via immunoSEQ multiplex PCR; TCRdb's table is partial and in-frame only. Of under 400,000 clones in the sample, about 92% were seen once. The sample consisted of peripheral blood. These receptors were taken from a woman aged 55 to 70 with COVID-19, enrolled during active disease. Both conserved end residues are part of each CDR3. D genes are given only for firm matches. Size is stated for part of the rows, as once, few or many counts, or as a class when the clone is expanded.

CDR3nt	CDR3aa	v_gene	j_gene	abundance	d_gene
TGTGCCAGCAGCTTAGACAGGGGTAGAGGCTACACCTTC	CASSLDRGRGYTF	TRBV11-2	TRBJ1-2	NA	NA
TGTGCCAGTGGGACACTTAGGAACACTGAAGCTTTCTTT	CASGTLRNTEAFF	TRBV2	TRBJ1-1	NA	NA
TGTGCCAGCAGCTTACAAGCGGGGCTCTTATATGGCTACACCTTC	CASSLQAGLLYGYTF	TRBV7-8	TRBJ1-2	NA	NA
TGTGCCAGCAGCTATGACAGGGCTGGCTACACCTTC	CASSYDRAGYTF	TRBV7-2	TRBJ1-2	NA	TRBD1
TGTGCCAGTAATTTTTTAACAGGGGGCAATCAGCCCCAGCATTTT	CASNFLTGGNQPQHF	TRBV19	TRBJ1-5	NA	TRBD1
TGTGCCAGTAGTTTACTCGGCTACGAGCAGTACTTC	CASSLLGYEQYF	TRBV19	TRBJ2-7	once	NA
TGTGCCAGCAGCCATTACCAGGGTACAGATACGCAGTATTTT	CASSHYQGTDTQYF	TRBV16	TRBJ2-3	NA	NA
TGTGCCAGCAGCTTTTTAGCCCCACCGGATTCACCCCTCCACTTT	CASSFLAPPDSPLHF	TRBV11-2	TRBJ1-6	NA	NA
TGTGCCAGCAGCCGGGAGGGACTAGCGGACACAGATACGCAGTATTTT	CASSREGLADTDTQYF	TRBV7-3	TRBJ2-3	NA	TRBD2
TGTGCCAGTAGTACGGCGGCGAACACCGGGGAGCTGTTTTTT	CASSTAANTGELFF	TRBV19	TRBJ2-2	NA	NA
TGTGCCAGCAGTCGACAGGGAGGCATATACACTGAAGCTTTCTTT	CASSRQGGIYTEAFF	TRBV6-5	TRBJ1-1	NA	TRBD1
TGTGCCAGCAGCGCCCCTGACGGACAGGGGAAAACTGAAGCTTTCTTT	CASSAPDGQGKTEAFF	TRBV9	TRBJ1-1	NA	TRBD1
TGTGCCTGGGGCCCAGAGGGTGAAGCTTTCTTT	CAWGPEGEAFF	TRBV30	TRBJ1-1	NA	NA